This entry lists 26 T cell receptor beta chains sequenced from one sample in a study of shared clonotypes between healthy human individuals. The method was immunoSEQ multiplex PCR; TCRdb's version includes in-frame clones alone and lacks a portion of them. Among about 470,000 clones listed, around 79% were seen once. Sequencing was carried out using PBMCs. Source of these receptors: a woman aged 40-49 years in good health. Some clones in this sample may be carry-over from other donors' samples.

The CDR3 DNA sequence: TGTGCCAGCAGCTTAGCGGCGGCTTCGAACACCGGGGAGCTGTTTTTT. Translation gives CASSLAAASNTGELFF. V and J are TRBV7-6 and TRBJ2-2; D not resolved. The germline V gene has CDR1 SGHVS and CDR2 FNYEAQ. The CDR3 is made up of 16 amino acids. The V and J ends lost 0 bases and 0 bases respectively, with 8 bases between them. Filled out from reference TRBV7-6 and TRBJ2-2, the complete variable domain reads GAGVSQSPRYKVTKRGQDVALRCDPISGHVSLYWYRQALGQGPEFLTYFNYEAQQDKSGLPNDRFSAERPEGSISTLTIQRTEQRDSAMYRCASSLAAASNTGELFFGEGSRLTVL.

This clone was observed a handful of times. The genes are TRBV28 and TRBJ2-3, with a possible D match to TRBD2 (5 bases). The CDR3 is 14 residues long. Trimming removed 8 bases at V and 4 bases at J, with 16 bases between. Germline assignment: CDR1 MDHEN and CDR2 SYDVKM. CDR3 in DNA: TGTGCCAGCGTCCGTCACGGGGTGGCAGATACGCAGTATTTT. Translated: CASVRHGVADTQYF.

The V and J genes are TRBV15 and TRBJ1-4; 7 bases match TRBD1. The ends lost 0 bases at V and 13 bases at J; junction bases unmatched: 11. Germline lookup yields CDR1 LNHNV and CDR2 YYDKDF (reference sequence). CDR3 length: 15 residues. The CDR3 DNA sequence: TGTGCCACCAGCAGAGATGTCCCGGGGACAGTGGGACTGTTTTTT. Translated: CATSRDVPGTVGLFF.

This clone occurred once. This rearrangement joins TRBV7-2 to TRBJ1-1, with TRBD1 matching over 9 bases. Germline V CDR1 and CDR2: SGHTA, FQGNSA. This CDR3 contains 16 residues. V shed 3 bases and J 0 bases; nucleotides not matched to a gene: 5. The CDR3 coding sequence is TGTGCCAGCAGCTTTACAGGGGGCTCGATGAACACTGAAGCTTTCTTT. This gives the protein CASSFTGGSMNTEAFF.

The rearrangement uses TRBV27 and TRBJ2-5, with 14 bases aligning to TRBD2. The CDR3 consists of 15 residues. CDR1 MNHEY and CDR2 SMNVEV come from the germline V gene (reference sequence). V shed 5 bases and J 4 bases; nucleotides not matched to a gene: 3. The CDR3 spells CASSATSGRGETQYF. The DNA for the CDR3 is TGTGCCAGCAGTGCGACTAGCGGGAGGGGAGAGACCCAGTACTTC.

This sequence joins TRBV6-1 and TRBJ1-2; D gene ambiguous. CDR3 length: 13 residues. The V gene's germline CDR1 is MNHNS and CDR2 SASEGT. V lost 7 bases and J lost 5, with 14 bases in between. The CDR3 here is CASTPGGEYGYTF. The CDR3 bases are TGTGCCAGCACCCCAGGCGGGGAGTATGGCTACACCTTC.

On this clone: This may be a read error: a much more frequent sequence differs by one nucleotide. V is TRBV19 and J is TRBJ2-2, with a possible D match to TRBD2 (5 bases). Trimming shortened V by 7 bases and J by 2 bases, and 17 bases separated the two germline ends. The CDR3 totals 16 residues. The germline V gene encodes CDR1 LNHDA and CDR2 SQIVND (reference sequence). The CDR3 protein is CASTPDWSRNTGELFF. The DNA of the CDR3 is TGTGCCAGTACCCCGGACTGGTCTCGAAACACCGGGGAGCTGTTTTTT.

This sequence joins TRBV30 and TRBJ2-1; 7 bases agree with TRBD2. V dropped 3 bases and J dropped 8; count of bases not matched to a gene: 16. The length of the CDR3 is 16 residues. Germline loops: CDR1 GTSNPN, CDR2 SVGIG (reference sequence). CDR3 protein: CAWSALGAGYVDEQFF. CDR3 DNA: TGTGCCTGGAGCGCTTTAGGAGCGGGGTATGTCGATGAGCAGTTCTTC.

This clone has only one observation. This chain links TRBV27 with TRBJ2-7, with D perhaps matching TRBD1 (6 bases). Between the trimmed V and J ends, which lost 10 bases and 0 bases, there was a span of 19 bases. Germline V gene sequence: CDR1 MNHEY, CDR2 SMNVEV (reference sequence). The CDR3 sequence is 15 residues long. CDR3 amino acids: CAIGAKTGSSYEQYF. CDR3 in DNA: TGTGCCATTGGGGCCAAGACAGGTAGCTCCTACGAGCAGTACTTC.

The chain uses TRBV19 and TRBJ1-1, with D tentatively TRBD1 (5 bases). This CDR3 contains 15 residues. The V end was cut by 6 bases, the J end by 0 bases, with 14 bases between. Germline V lookup: CDR1 LNHDA, CDR2 SQIVND (reference sequence). The CDR3 coding sequence is TGTGCCAGTAGGCTACAGGAGATAATGAACACTGAAGCTTTCTTT. This translates into CASRLQEIMNTEAFF.

The rearrangement joins TRBV7-6 to TRBJ1-2; D gene ambiguous. Trimming left V 1 base short and J 8 bases short, with 11 bases between. The germline CDR1 and CDR2 sequences are SGHVS and FNYEAQ. The CDR3 extends over 13 amino acids. CDR3 in DNA: TGTGCCAGCAGCTTAGACCCGGGCCGCGGCTACACCTTC. Residues: CASSLDPGRGYTF.

The chain has TRBV5-1 and TRBJ2-7; the match to TRBD1 covers 9 bases. Germline lookup yields CDR1 SGHRS and CDR2 YFSETQ. CDR3 length equals 15 residues. V lost 5 bases and J lost 4; bases outside the gene matches: 10. The CDR3 nucleotides are TGCGCCAGCAGTCCAGGACAGGGGACGGTGTACGAGCAGTACTTC. Its protein is CASSPGQGTVYEQYF.

For the CDR3, the DNA is TGTGCCAGCGGGCGGGAGGAGTACGAGCAGTACTTC. Residues: CASGREEYEQYF. The genes are TRBV27 and TRBJ2-7; TRBD2 matches 8 bases. From germline, CDR1 is MNHEY and CDR2 SMNVEV (reference sequence). CDR3 length: 12 residues. The junction had 4 bases not matched to a gene; V was cut back by 8 bases and J by 4 bases.

The J gene is TRBJ1-1, the V gene TRBV30, with no clear D. V gave up 4 bases and J gave up 1 base, with 7 bases separating them. The CDR3 totals 12 residues. Germline CDR1 is GTSNPN and CDR2 is SVGIG (reference sequence). The CDR3 loop reads CAWKSGNTEAFF. CDR3 DNA sequence: TGTGCCTGGAAATCGGGGAACACTGAAGCTTTCTTT.

This clone was seen many times. The chain employs TRBV7-2 and TRBJ2-2, with D unclear. With 5 bases removed from V and 6 bases from J, the gap between germline ends came to 16 bases. This CDR3 contains 15 residues. Germline CDR1 and CDR2: SGHTA and FQGNSA. This CDR3 is CASSKEVGSPGELFF. The CDR3 bases are TGTGCCAGCAGCAAAGAGGTGGGCTCGCCCGGGGAGCTGTTTTTT.

Note on this clone: Within the sample, other DNA sequences also encode this same CDR3. The chain recombines TRBV5-1 with TRBJ2-7; D possibly uses TRBD1 or TRBD2 (6 bases each). Trimming left V 4 bases short and J 1 base short, with 12 bases between. Germline V gene sequence: CDR1 SGHRS, CDR2 YFSETQ. CDR3 size: 14 residues. CDR3 in DNA: TGCGCCAGCAGCCCCCAAGGGGGGTCCTACGAGCAGTACTTC. Translating gives CASSPQGGSYEQYF.

The genes are TRBV2 and TRBJ1-4; D possibly corresponds to TRBD1 (5 bases). Looked up from germline, CDR1 is SNHLY and CDR2 is FYNNEI. This CDR3 comprises 12 residues. Trimming removed 8 bases at V and 7 bases at J, with 11 bases between. The CDR3: CASRGTGEKLFF. CDR3 nucleotide sequence: TGTGCCAGCCGAGGGACGGGTGAAAAACTGTTTTTT.

The chain carries TRBV4-1 and TRBJ2-1, with 7 bases matching TRBD2. With V trimmed by 1 base and J by 0 bases, 6 bases remained unmatched. This CDR3 has 17 residues. Per germline, CDR1 MGHRA and CDR2 YSYEKL. Here the CDR3 reads CASSQVASGGSYNEQFF. DNA of the CDR3: TGCGCCAGCAGCCAAGTAGCTAGCGGAGGCTCCTACAATGAGCAGTTCTTC.

This clone was detected ten times or more. The DNA for the CDR3 is TGTGCCAGCAGTTTTTGGGACTTCAGGGGAAAGAACACTGAAGCTTTCTTT. It is translated as CASSFWDFRGKNTEAFF. The gene calls are TRBV28 and TRBJ1-1; D is perhaps TRBD1 (6 bases). CDR3 length: 17 residues. Germline loops: CDR1 MDHEN, CDR2 SYDVKM. Trimming pared 3 bases from V and 1 base from J, leaving 18 bases between.

In its sample, this clone was seen a few times. The chain is built from TRBV2 and TRBJ1-2; D gene unclear. There are 14 residues in the CDR3. Germline CDR1 reads SNHLY; CDR2 reads FYNNEI. V shed 8 bases and J shed 7 bases, with 20 bases lying between them. CDR3 DNA: TGTGCCAGCGTCCCCCCCTTATCCGGGCTTGGCTACACCTTC. This codes for CASVPPLSGLGYTF.

V is TRBV28 and J is TRBJ2-2; 7 bases fit TRBD1. Germline CDR1 reads MDHEN; CDR2 reads SYDVKM. The CDR3 is 20 residues long. V lost 6 bases and J lost 1; bases outside the gene matches: 20. The CDR3 is CASRPSIRQGRTVNTGELFF. The CDR3 DNA sequence: TGTGCCAGCAGACCTTCCATCAGACAGGGCAGGACAGTGAACACCGGGGAGCTGTTTTTT.

CDR3 bases: TGTGCCAGCAGCGACTACAGGGGAGAAGTAGAAGCTTTCTTT. It yields the protein CASSDYRGEVEAFF. The genes are TRBV6-5 and TRBJ1-1; 7 nucleotides agree with TRBD1. This CDR3 has 14 amino acids. From germline, CDR1 is MNHEY and CDR2 SVGAGI. V shed 6 bases and J 8 bases; nucleotides not matched to a gene: 12.

This clone was seen a single time. CDR3 sequence (DNA): TGTGCCAGCAGCCTGACTCAGGGGCAAGAAAAACTGTTTTTT. The encoded protein is CASSLTQGQEKLFF. The chain uses TRBV7-9 and TRBJ1-4, with D tentatively TRBD1 (6 bases). The CDR3 covers 14 residues. CDR1 and CDR2 (germline): SEHNR, FQNEAQ (reference sequence). Trimming left V 5 bases short and J 8 bases short, with 15 bases between.

The chain uses TRBV7-3 and TRBJ2-6; D may be TRBD1 (6 bases). Germline loops: CDR1 SGHTA, CDR2 FQGTGA. The CDR3 is 17 amino acids. V lost 4 bases to trimming and J lost 0 bases, with 13 bases between them. The chain's CDR3 is CASSSHWDNSGANVLTF. For the CDR3, the DNA is TGTGCCAGCAGCTCTCACTGGGACAACTCTGGGGCCAACGTCCTGACTTTC.

This chain connects TRBV29-1 to TRBJ1-1; TRBD1 agrees at 7 bases. V gave up 2 bases and J gave up 3 bases; unmatched junction bases: 3. Germline V gives CDR1 SQVTM, CDR2 ANQGSEA. The CDR3 has 13 residues. CDR3 nucleotides: TGCAGCGTTGAAAGGGGGCGGTACACTGAAGCTTTCTTT. Translated: CSVERGRYTEAFF.

This clone appeared a single time. The chain is built from TRBV14 and TRBJ2-6; no clear D gene. V lost 4 bases, J lost 2 bases, and 12 bases lay in between. Germline V lookup: CDR1 SGHDN, CDR2 FVKESK. The CDR3 runs to 16 residues. The CDR3 DNA is TGTGCCAGCAGCCGCTTACAAGTTGCTGGGGCCAACGTCCTGACTTTC. Residues: CASSRLQVAGANVLTF.